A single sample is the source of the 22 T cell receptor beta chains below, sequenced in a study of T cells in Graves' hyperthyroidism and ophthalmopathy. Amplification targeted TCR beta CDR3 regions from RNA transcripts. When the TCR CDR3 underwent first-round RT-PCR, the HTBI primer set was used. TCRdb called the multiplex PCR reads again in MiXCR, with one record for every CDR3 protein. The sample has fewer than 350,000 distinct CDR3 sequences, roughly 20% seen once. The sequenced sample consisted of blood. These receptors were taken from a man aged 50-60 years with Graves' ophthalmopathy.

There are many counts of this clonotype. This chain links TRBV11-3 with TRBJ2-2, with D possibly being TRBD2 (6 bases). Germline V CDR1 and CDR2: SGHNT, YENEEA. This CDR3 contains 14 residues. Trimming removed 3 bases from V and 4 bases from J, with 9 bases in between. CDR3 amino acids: CASSFGGGTGELFF. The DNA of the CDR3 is TGTGCCAGCAGCTTCGGGGGAGGCACCGGGGAGCTGTTTTTT.

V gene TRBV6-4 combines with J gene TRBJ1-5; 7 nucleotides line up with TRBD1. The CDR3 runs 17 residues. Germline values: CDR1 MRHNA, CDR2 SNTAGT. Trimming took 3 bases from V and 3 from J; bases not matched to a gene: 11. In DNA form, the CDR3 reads TGTGCCAGCAGTGATTACGCGACCGGGACAGACAATCAGCCCCAGCATTTT. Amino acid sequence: CASSDYATGTDNQPQHF.

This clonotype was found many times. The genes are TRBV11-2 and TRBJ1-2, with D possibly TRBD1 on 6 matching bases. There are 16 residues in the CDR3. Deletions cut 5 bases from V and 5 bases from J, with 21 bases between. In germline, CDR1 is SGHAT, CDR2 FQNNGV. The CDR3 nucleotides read TGTGCCAGCAGCGCGGACAGCAATCCGCTTCTTTATGGCTACACCTTC. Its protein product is CASSADSNPLLYGYTF.

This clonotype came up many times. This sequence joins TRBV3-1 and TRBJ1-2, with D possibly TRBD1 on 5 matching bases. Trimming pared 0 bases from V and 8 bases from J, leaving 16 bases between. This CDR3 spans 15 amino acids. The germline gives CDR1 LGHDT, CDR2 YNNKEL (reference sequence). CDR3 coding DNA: TGTGCCAGCAGCCAAGATGCAGGGTCTTTCGGCGGCTACACCTTC. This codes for CASSQDAGSFGGYTF.

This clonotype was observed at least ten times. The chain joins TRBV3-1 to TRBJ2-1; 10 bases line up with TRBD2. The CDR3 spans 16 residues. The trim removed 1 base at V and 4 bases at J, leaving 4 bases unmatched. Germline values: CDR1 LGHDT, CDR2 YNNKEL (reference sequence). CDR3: CASSQVEREGYNEQFF. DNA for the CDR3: TGTGCCAGCAGCCAAGTTGAGCGGGAGGGGTACAATGAGCAGTTCTTC.

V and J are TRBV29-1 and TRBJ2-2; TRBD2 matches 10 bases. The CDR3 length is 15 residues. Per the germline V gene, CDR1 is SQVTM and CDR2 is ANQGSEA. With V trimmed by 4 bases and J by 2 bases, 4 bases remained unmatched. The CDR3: CSVAGTSVNTGELFF. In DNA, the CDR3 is TGCAGCGTTGCCGGGACTAGCGTTAACACCGGGGAGCTGTTTTTT.

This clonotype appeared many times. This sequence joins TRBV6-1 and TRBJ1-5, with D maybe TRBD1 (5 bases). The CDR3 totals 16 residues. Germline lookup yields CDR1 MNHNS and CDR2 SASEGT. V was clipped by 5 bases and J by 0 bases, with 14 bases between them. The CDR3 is CASSLMGGNSNQPQHF. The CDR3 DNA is TGTGCCAGCAGTTTAATGGGGGGGAATAGCAATCAGCCCCAGCATTTT.

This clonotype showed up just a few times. The CDR3 nucleotides are TGCGCCAGCAGCCAAGGCTTCGGGACCAATCAGCCCCAGCATTTT. Encoded protein: CASSQGFGTNQPQHF. The chain is built from TRBV4-1 and TRBJ1-5; TRBD1 might be the D (5 bases). Germline loops: CDR1 MGHRA, CDR2 YSYEKL. The CDR3 has 15 amino acids. V was shortened by 1 base and J by 3 bases, with 10 bases between the two germline ends.

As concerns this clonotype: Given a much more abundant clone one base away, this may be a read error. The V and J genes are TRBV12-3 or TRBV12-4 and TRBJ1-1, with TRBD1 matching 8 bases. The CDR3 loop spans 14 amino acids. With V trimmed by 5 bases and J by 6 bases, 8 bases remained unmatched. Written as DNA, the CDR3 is TGTGCCAGCAGTGCGACAGGGGCAGCCGCTGAAGCTTTCTTT. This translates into CASSATGAAAEAFF.

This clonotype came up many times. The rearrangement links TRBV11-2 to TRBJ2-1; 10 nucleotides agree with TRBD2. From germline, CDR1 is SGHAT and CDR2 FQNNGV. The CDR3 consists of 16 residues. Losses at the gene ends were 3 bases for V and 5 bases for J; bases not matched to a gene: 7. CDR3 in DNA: TGTGCCAGCAGCTTTGAGTTGCTAGCGGGAGACAATGAGCAGTTCTTC. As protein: CASSFELLAGDNEQFF.

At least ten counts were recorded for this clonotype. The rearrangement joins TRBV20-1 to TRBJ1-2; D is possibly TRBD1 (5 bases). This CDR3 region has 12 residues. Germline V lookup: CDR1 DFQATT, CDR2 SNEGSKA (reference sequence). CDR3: CSLETANYGYTF. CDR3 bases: TGCAGCCTGGAGACAGCTAACTATGGCTACACCTTC.

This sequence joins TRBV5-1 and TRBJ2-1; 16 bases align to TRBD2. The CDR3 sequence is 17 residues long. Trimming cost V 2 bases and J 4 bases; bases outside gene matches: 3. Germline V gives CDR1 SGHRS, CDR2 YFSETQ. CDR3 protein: CASSFGTSGREYNEQFF. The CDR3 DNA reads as TGCGCCAGCAGCTTTGGGACTAGCGGGAGGGAATACAATGAGCAGTTCTTC.

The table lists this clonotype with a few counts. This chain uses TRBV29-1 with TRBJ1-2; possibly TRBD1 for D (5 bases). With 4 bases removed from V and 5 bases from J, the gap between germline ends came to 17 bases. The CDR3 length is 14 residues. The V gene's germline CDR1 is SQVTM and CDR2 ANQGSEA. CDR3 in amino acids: CSVGLGVSAYGYTF. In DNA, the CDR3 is TGCAGCGTTGGTTTGGGGGTGTCCGCGTATGGCTACACCTTC.

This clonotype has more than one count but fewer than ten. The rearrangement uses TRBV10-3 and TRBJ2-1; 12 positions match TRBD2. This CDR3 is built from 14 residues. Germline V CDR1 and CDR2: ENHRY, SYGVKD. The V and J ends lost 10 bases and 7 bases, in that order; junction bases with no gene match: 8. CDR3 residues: CATETGTSGNEQFF. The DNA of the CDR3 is TGTGCCACTGAGACCGGGACTAGCGGGAATGAGCAGTTCTTC.

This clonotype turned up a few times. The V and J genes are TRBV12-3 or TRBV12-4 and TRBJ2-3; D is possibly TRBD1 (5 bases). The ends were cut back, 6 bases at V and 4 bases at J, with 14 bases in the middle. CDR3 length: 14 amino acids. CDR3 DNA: TGTGCCAGCAGCAACCTCAGGGATCCAGATACGCAGTATTTT. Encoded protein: CASSNLRDPDTQYF.

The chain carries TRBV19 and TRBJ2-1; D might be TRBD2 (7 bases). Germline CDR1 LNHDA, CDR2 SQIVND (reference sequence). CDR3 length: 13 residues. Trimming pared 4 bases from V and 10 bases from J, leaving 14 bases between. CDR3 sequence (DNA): TGTGCCAGTAGTAGTGGGGGGGGCGAGGAGCAGTTCTTC. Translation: CASSSGGGEEQFF.

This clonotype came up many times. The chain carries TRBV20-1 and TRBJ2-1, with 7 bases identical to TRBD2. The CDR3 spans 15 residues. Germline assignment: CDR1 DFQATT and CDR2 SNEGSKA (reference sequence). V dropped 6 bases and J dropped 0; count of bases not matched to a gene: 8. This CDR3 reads CSASPSGASYNEQFF. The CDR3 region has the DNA TGCAGTGCCAGCCCGAGCGGGGCCTCCTACAATGAGCAGTTCTTC.

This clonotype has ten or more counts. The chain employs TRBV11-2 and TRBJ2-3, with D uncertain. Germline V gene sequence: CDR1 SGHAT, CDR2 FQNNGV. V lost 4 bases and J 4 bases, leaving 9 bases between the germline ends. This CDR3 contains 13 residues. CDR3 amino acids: CASSSHPPDTQYF. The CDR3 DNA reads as TGTGCCAGCAGCTCACACCCCCCAGATACGCAGTATTTT.

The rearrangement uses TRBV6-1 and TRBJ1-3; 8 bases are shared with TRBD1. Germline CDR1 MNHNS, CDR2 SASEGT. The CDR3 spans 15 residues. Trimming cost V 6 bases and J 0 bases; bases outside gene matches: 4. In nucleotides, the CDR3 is TGTGCCAGCAGGACAGGGGTGGGCTCTGGAAACACCATATATTTT. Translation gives CASRTGVGSGNTIYF.

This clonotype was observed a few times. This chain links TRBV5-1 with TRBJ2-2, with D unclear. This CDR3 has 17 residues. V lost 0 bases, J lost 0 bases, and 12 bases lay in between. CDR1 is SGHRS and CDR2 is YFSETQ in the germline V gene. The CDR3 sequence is CASSLEAPRTNTGELFF. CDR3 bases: TGCGCCAGCAGCTTGGAGGCTCCCCGTACGAACACCGGGGAGCTGTTTTTT.

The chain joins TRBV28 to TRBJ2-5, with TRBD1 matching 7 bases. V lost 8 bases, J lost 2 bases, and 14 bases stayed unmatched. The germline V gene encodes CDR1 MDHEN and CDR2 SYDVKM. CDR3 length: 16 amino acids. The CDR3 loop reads CASGSYGTAEQETQYF. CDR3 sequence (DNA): TGTGCCAGCGGATCTTACGGGACAGCAGAACAAGAGACCCAGTACTTC.

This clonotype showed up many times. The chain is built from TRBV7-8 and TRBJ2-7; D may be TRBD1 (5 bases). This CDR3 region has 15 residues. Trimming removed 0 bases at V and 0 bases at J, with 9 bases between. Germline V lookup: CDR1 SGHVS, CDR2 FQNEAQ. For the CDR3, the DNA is TGTGCCAGCAGCTTAGCGACAGATGTCTCCTACGAGCAGTACTTC. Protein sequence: CASSLATDVSYEQYF.